Listed below are T cell receptor beta chains from one sample, sequenced in a study of blood T cell repertoires in COVID-19. Some clones are missing from TCRdb's copy, which holds only in-frame ones; the method was immunoSEQ multiplex PCR. The data hold hundreds of thousands of clones, with roughly 90% observed a single time. The sequenced sample was peripheral blood. The receptors derive from a man aged 18 to 29 with COVID-19, enrolled during active disease. Each CDR3 is given with its conserved first and last residue. Each record gives: CDR3 length, clone size, J gene, D gene, V gene, CDR3 protein, CDR3 DNA. A D gene is named only where the DNA matches it firmly. Part of the rows lack a size; the others show once, few, many or a class for expanded clones.

len: 14
abundance: .
j_gene: TRBJ2-3
d_gene: TRBD2
v_gene: TRBV10-1
CDR3aa: CASSEGGRADTQYF
CDR3nt: TGCGCCAGCAGTGAGGGCGGGAGGGCGGATACGCAGTATTTT

len: 14
abundance: .
j_gene: TRBJ1-2
d_gene: .
v_gene: TRBV5-5
CDR3aa: CASSFETAAYGYTF
CDR3nt: TGTGCCAGCAGCTTCGAGACAGCCGCCTATGGCTACACCTTC

len: 14
abundance: .
j_gene: TRBJ1-2
d_gene: .
v_gene: TRBV6-5
CDR3aa: CARTRGEGHYGYTF
CDR3nt: TGTGCCCGAACAAGGGGGGAGGGACACTATGGCTACACCTTC

len: 14
abundance: .
j_gene: TRBJ2-4
d_gene: .
v_gene: TRBV3-1/TRBV3-2
CDR3aa: CASSQDLRAGIQYF
CDR3nt: TGTGCCAGCAGCCAAGATCTGCGGGCGGGCATTCAGTACTTC

len: 15
abundance: once
j_gene: TRBJ1-1
d_gene: .
v_gene: TRBV6-5
CDR3aa: CASSYSTGGAVEAFF
CDR3nt: TGTGCCAGCAGTTACTCGACGGGGGGCGCGGTTGAAGCTTTCTTT

len: 13
abundance: .
j_gene: TRBJ2-5
d_gene: .
v_gene: TRBV19
CDR3aa: CASSNSNQETQYF
CDR3nt: TGTGCCAGTAGTAACAGCAACCAAGAGACCCAGTACTTC

len: 15
abundance: .
j_gene: TRBJ1-1
d_gene: .
v_gene: TRBV7-9
CDR3aa: CASSLSGGRGTEAFF
CDR3nt: TGTGCCAGCAGCTTATCCGGAGGACGGGGCACTGAAGCTTTCTTT

len: 13
abundance: .
j_gene: TRBJ1-5
d_gene: .
v_gene: TRBV6-5
CDR3aa: CASSYSDRQPQHF
CDR3nt: TGTGCCAGCAGTTACTCAGACAGACAGCCCCAGCATTTT

len: 15
abundance: .
j_gene: TRBJ2-3
d_gene: TRBD2
v_gene: TRBV4-1
CDR3aa: CASSPSGSSTDTQYF
CDR3nt: TGCGCCAGCAGCCCTAGCGGTTCTAGCACAGATACGCAGTATTTT

len: 15
abundance: .
j_gene: TRBJ2-4
d_gene: TRBD1
v_gene: TRBV27
CDR3aa: CASSYGTGGKSIQYF
CDR3nt: TGTGCCAGCAGTTACGGGACAGGGGGAAAGAGCATTCAGTACTTC

len: 14
abundance: .
j_gene: TRBJ2-7
d_gene: .
v_gene: TRBV27
CDR3aa: CASISDRNSYEQYF
CDR3nt: TGTGCCAGCATTTCGGACAGAAACTCCTACGAGCAGTACTTC

len: 13
abundance: .
j_gene: TRBJ1-2
d_gene: TRBD1
v_gene: TRBV20-1
CDR3aa: CSASGTGKGGYTF
CDR3nt: TGCAGTGCTAGTGGGACAGGGAAGGGTGGCTACACCTTC

len: 13
abundance: few
j_gene: TRBJ1-3
d_gene: TRBD1
v_gene: TRBV6-5
CDR3aa: CASSLGQGNTIYF
CDR3nt: TGTGCCAGCAGTCTGGGACAGGGAAACACCATATATTTT

len: 14
abundance: .
j_gene: TRBJ1-2
d_gene: .
v_gene: TRBV27
CDR3aa: CASSLIGVLGGYTF
CDR3nt: TGTGCCAGCAGTTTAATCGGGGTTCTCGGAGGCTACACCTTC

len: 13
abundance: .
j_gene: TRBJ2-7
d_gene: .
v_gene: TRBV2
CDR3aa: CASSLDRTYEQYF
CDR3nt: TGTGCCAGCAGCCTAGACCGAACCTACGAGCAGTACTTC

len: 15
abundance: .
j_gene: TRBJ2-2
d_gene: .
v_gene: TRBV9
CDR3aa: CASSVDPPQVGELFF
CDR3nt: TGTGCCAGCAGCGTAGACCCCCCCCAGGTCGGGGAGCTGTTTTTT

len: 14
abundance: .
j_gene: TRBJ2-2
d_gene: .
v_gene: TRBV5-6
CDR3aa: CASSFYGSTGELFF
CDR3nt: TGTGCCAGCAGCTTTTACGGGTCAACCGGGGAGCTGTTTTTT

len: 15
abundance: .
j_gene: TRBJ2-1
d_gene: TRBD1
v_gene: TRBV5-1
CDR3aa: CASSNGQGRASEQFF
CDR3nt: TGCGCCAGCAGCAACGGACAGGGAAGGGCGTCTGAGCAGTTCTTC

len: 13
abundance: .
j_gene: TRBJ1-1
d_gene: .
v_gene: TRBV2
CDR3aa: CATSTGEVTEAFF
CDR3nt: TGTGCCACCTCGACGGGGGAGGTCACTGAAGCTTTCTTT

len: 15
abundance: .
j_gene: TRBJ2-1
d_gene: TRBD2
v_gene: TRBV19
CDR3aa: CASFHSAGGWNEQFF
CDR3nt: TGTGCCAGTTTTCACTCTGCGGGGGGTTGGAATGAGCAGTTCTTC

len: 13
abundance: .
j_gene: TRBJ2-3
d_gene: .
v_gene: TRBV11-2
CDR3aa: CASSSLRTDTQYF
CDR3nt: TGTGCCAGCAGCTCGCTGAGAACAGATACGCAGTATTTT

len: 15
abundance: .
j_gene: TRBJ2-1
d_gene: .
v_gene: TRBV7-3
CDR3aa: CASSPFPTVYNEQFF
CDR3nt: TGTGCCAGCAGCCCATTCCCCACAGTATACAATGAGCAGTTCTTC

len: 13
abundance: .
j_gene: TRBJ2-7
d_gene: .
v_gene: TRBV19
CDR3aa: CASSKGGSYEQYF
CDR3nt: TGTGCCAGTAGTAAGGGGGGGTCCTACGAGCAGTACTTC

len: 12
abundance: .
j_gene: TRBJ2-1
d_gene: .
v_gene: TRBV12-3/TRBV12-4
CDR3aa: CASSPVQSEQFF
CDR3nt: TGTGCCAGCAGTCCCGTACAATCGGAGCAGTTCTTC

len: 13
abundance: .
j_gene: TRBJ2-7
d_gene: .
v_gene: TRBV7-9
CDR3aa: CASSSGARVEQYF
CDR3nt: TGTGCCAGCTCATCAGGGGCTAGGGTCGAGCAGTACTTC

len: 15
abundance: .
j_gene: TRBJ1-3
d_gene: TRBD1
v_gene: TRBV5-1
CDR3aa: CASSPGTGAGNTIYF
CDR3nt: TGCGCCAGCAGCCCCGGGACAGGGGCCGGAAACACCATATATTTT

len: 15
abundance: .
j_gene: TRBJ2-6
d_gene: .
v_gene: TRBV3-1/TRBV3-2
CDR3aa: CASSQRGSGANVLTF
CDR3nt: TGTGCCAGCAGCCAAAGAGGTTCTGGGGCCAACGTCCTGACTTTC

len: 14
abundance: .
j_gene: TRBJ2-3
d_gene: .
v_gene: TRBV4-1
CDR3aa: CASSQGRGADTQYF
CDR3nt: TGCGCCAGCAGCCAGGGGCGAGGCGCAGATACGCAGTATTTT

len: 15
abundance: .
j_gene: TRBJ2-5
d_gene: TRBD2
v_gene: TRBV5-1
CDR3aa: CASSPSGTSLETQYF
CDR3nt: TGCGCCAGCAGCCCTTCCGGGACTAGCTTGGAGACCCAGTACTTC

len: 14
abundance: few
j_gene: TRBJ2-7
d_gene: .
v_gene: TRBV7-6
CDR3aa: CASSFGEDSYEQYF
CDR3nt: TGTGCCAGCAGCTTCGGGGAAGACTCCTACGAGCAGTACTTC

len: 13
abundance: once
j_gene: TRBJ1-2
d_gene: .
v_gene: TRBV6-5
CDR3aa: CASNNNGGYGYTF
CDR3nt: TGTGCCAGCAACAACAACGGGGGCTATGGCTACACCTTC

len: 14
abundance: once
j_gene: TRBJ1-4
d_gene: .
v_gene: TRBV7-8
CDR3aa: CASSPAWGDEKLFF
CDR3nt: TGTGCCAGCAGCCCCGCTTGGGGAGATGAAAAACTGTTTTTT

len: 17
abundance: .
j_gene: TRBJ2-3
d_gene: .
v_gene: TRBV27
CDR3aa: CASSPRQARVGTDTQYF
CDR3nt: TGTGCCAGCAGTCCCCGACAGGCCAGGGTTGGGACAGATACGCAGTATTTT

len: 13
abundance: .
j_gene: TRBJ1-1
d_gene: .
v_gene: TRBV29-1
CDR3aa: CSVPLEGTTEAFF
CDR3nt: TGCAGCGTTCCATTGGAGGGGACCACTGAAGCTTTCTTT

len: 16
abundance: .
j_gene: TRBJ2-7
d_gene: .
v_gene: TRBV27
CDR3aa: CASTPWGGEGSNEQYF
CDR3nt: TGTGCCAGCACCCCGTGGGGGGGCGAGGGGTCTAACGAGCAGTACTTC

len: 13
abundance: .
j_gene: TRBJ1-2
d_gene: .
v_gene: TRBV21-1
CDR3aa: CATDREGASGYTF
CDR3nt: TGTGCCACCGACAGGGAAGGAGCTAGCGGCTACACCTTC

len: 15
abundance: .
j_gene: TRBJ2-7
d_gene: TRBD1
v_gene: TRBV3-1/TRBV3-2
CDR3aa: CASSQAPGGTYEQYF
CDR3nt: TGTGCCAGCAGCCAAGCCCCAGGGGGCACCTACGAGCAGTACTTC

len: 14
abundance: .
j_gene: TRBJ1-4
d_gene: TRBD1
v_gene: TRBV5-1
CDR3aa: CASSLRQGGEKLFF
CDR3nt: TGCGCCAGCAGCCTTAGACAGGGGGGTGAAAAACTGTTTTTT

len: 14
abundance: .
j_gene: TRBJ1-1
d_gene: .
v_gene: TRBV3-1/TRBV3-2
CDR3aa: CASSLRTRNTEAFF
CDR3nt: TGTGCCAGCAGCCTCCGGACACGGAACACTGAAGCTTTCTTT

len: 15
abundance: .
j_gene: TRBJ1-6
d_gene: .
v_gene: TRBV7-9
CDR3aa: CASSLWQGRDSPLHF
CDR3nt: TGTGCCAGCAGCTTATGGCAGGGTAGGGATTCACCCCTCCACTTT

len: 17
abundance: .
j_gene: TRBJ1-5
d_gene: TRBD1
v_gene: TRBV18
CDR3aa: CASSLASGGSVNQPQHF
CDR3nt: TGTGCCAGCTCACTAGCCTCAGGGGGCAGTGTCAATCAGCCCCAGCATTTT

len: 12
abundance: .
j_gene: TRBJ2-1
d_gene: .
v_gene: TRBV12-3/TRBV12-4
CDR3aa: CASEVLGNEQFF
CDR3nt: TGTGCCAGCGAGGTCCTCGGGAATGAGCAGTTCTTC

len: 17
abundance: .
j_gene: TRBJ2-1
d_gene: TRBD2
v_gene: TRBV9
CDR3aa: CASSVVSGTNMGVEQFF
CDR3nt: TGTGCCAGCAGCGTAGTAAGTGGGACTAACATGGGTGTCGAGCAGTTCTTC

len: 18
abundance: .
j_gene: TRBJ2-3
d_gene: TRBD1
v_gene: TRBV11-3
CDR3aa: CASSSSPNRGKGSDTQYF
CDR3nt: TGTGCCAGCAGCTCGTCCCCCAACAGGGGGAAGGGGTCCGATACGCAGTATTTT

len: 15
abundance: .
j_gene: TRBJ2-7
d_gene: .
v_gene: TRBV30
CDR3aa: CAWSVQASRSYEQYF
CDR3nt: TGTGCCTGGAGTGTACAGGCCTCCCGTTCCTACGAGCAGTACTTC